A selection of T cell receptor beta chains follows, all from one sample in a study of T cells in Graves' hyperthyroidism and ophthalmopathy. Via MiXCR, TCRdb re-called the multiplex PCR reads, giving one row per CDR3 protein. The repertoire has about 320,000 distinct CDR3 sequences, 16% of them found once; the top ten carry around 34%. Source material: blood. The receptors were gathered from a man aged 25 to 40 with Graves' hyperthyroidism. Both conserved end residues are part of each CDR3. The D gene is left open where the match is weak. Size tells how often a clone was seen (once, few, many) or the class of an expanded clone, and some rows leave it out.

TRBV7-6	many	.	TRBJ2-3	TGTGCCAGCAGCTTAACCAAGCCGGATACGCAGTATTTT	CASSLTKPDTQYF
TRBV12-3/TRBV12-4	.	TRBD2	TRBJ2-2	TGTGCCAGCACCTACGGCACTAGCGGGAGACCGGGCGGGGAGCTGTTTTTT	CASTYGTSGRPGGELFF
TRBV9	few	TRBD2	TRBJ2-7	TGTGCCAGCAGCCCCCGACTAGCGGGAAGCCACGAGCAGTACTTC	CASSPRLAGSHEQYF
TRBV28	.	TRBD1	TRBJ1-3	TGTGCCAGCAGTCCAGAGGCACAGGGGTCTGGAAACACCATATATTTT	CASSPEAQGSGNTIYF
TRBV6-1	.	TRBD2	TRBJ2-1	TGTGCCAGCAGCCGCGGGAGCGGTTACAATGAGCAGTTCTTC	CASSRGSGYNEQFF
TRBV30	many	TRBD1	TRBJ2-3	TGTGCCTGGACCCTGGCGGGACAGGGGGCAATGGGTACGCAGTATTTT	CAWTLAGQGAMGTQYF
TRBV6-1	many	.	TRBJ1-5	TGTGCCAGCATCCCGGGAGGGGGAGGGAATCAGCCCCAGCATTTT	CASIPGGGGNQPQHF
TRBV7-9	many	.	TRBJ2-5	TGTGCCAGCAGCGTCTTATTGGCAGAGACCCAGTACTTC	CASSVLLAETQYF
TRBV5-1	.	.	TRBJ1-2	TGCGCCAGCAGCACCGGGACACCCCCCCGACTCTATGGCTACACCTTC	CASSTGTPPRLYGYTF
TRBV9	once	.	TRBJ2-3	TGTGCCAGCAGCGTAGCGGGGGCGGTCCCAGATACGCAGTATTTT	CASSVAGAVPDTQYF
TRBV29-1	many	.	TRBJ2-1	TGCAGCTCTGAGGGCCCTGCGGACAATGAGCAGTTCTTC	CSSEGPADNEQFF
TRBV18	many	.	TRBJ2-1	TGTGCCAGCTCACCACCGAGTCAGAATGAGCAGTTCTTC	CASSPPSQNEQFF
TRBV30	many	.	TRBJ1-5	TGTGCCTGGAGTGTGAGCTTTAATCAGCCCCAGCATTTT	CAWSVSFNQPQHF
TRBV4-1	many	.	TRBJ2-7	TGCGCCAGCAGCCAAGGTACAGGGAGCTCCTACGAGCAGTACTTC	CASSQGTGSSYEQYF
TRBV3-1	medium-sized	TRBD1	TRBJ2-5	TGTGCCAGCAGCCAAGGTGCAGGGGGCGCGGAGACCCAGTACTTC	CASSQGAGGAETQYF
TRBV27	many	TRBD1	TRBJ1-1	TGTGCCAGCAGTTTGACAGGGACACGTTTGAACACTGAAGCTTTCTTT	CASSLTGTRLNTEAFF
TRBV6-1	few	TRBD1	TRBJ2-7	TGTGCCAGCAGTAACCCAGGGGGCGAATACGAGCAGTACTTC	CASSNPGGEYEQYF
TRBV20-1	many	.	TRBJ2-3	TGCAGTGCTAACCTCCTTACTTCGGACACTTACACAGATACGCAGTATTTT	CSANLLTSDTYTDTQYF
TRBV6-1	.	TRBD2	TRBJ2-1	TGTGCCAGCAGCCTCGAACTAGCGGATTATACAATGAGGCAGTTCTTC	CASSLELADYTMRQFF
TRBV6-1	many	TRBD2	TRBJ2-3	TGTGCCAGCAGTTCCGGGACTAGCGGGAGGACTGATACGCAGTATTTT	CASSSGTSGRTDTQYF
TRBV19	few	.	TRBJ2-1	TGTGCCAGTAGTATCCAGGGCTCAACGCAGTTCTTC	CASSIQGSTQFF
TRBV28	.	.	TRBJ1-4	TGTGCCAGCCATCTTGCAACTAATGAAAAACTGTTTTTT	CASHLATNEKLFF
TRBV3-1	.	.	TRBJ2-2	TGTGCCAGCAGCCCCTCTAAAGGGGCAGGTCCCGGGGAGCTGTTTTTT	CASSPSKGAGPGELFF
TRBV4-1	few	TRBD2	TRBJ2-1	TGCGCCAGCAGCCAAGGTTATCTAGCGGGCACCTACAATGAGCAGTTCTTC	CASSQGYLAGTYNEQFF
TRBV6-6	few	.	TRBJ1-2	TGTGCCAGCAGTTACGACCGCCCAGGGTTTGTAGGGAGACAAGCTAGGTATGGCTACACCTTC	CASSYDRPGFVGRQARYGYTF
TRBV3-1	.	.	TRBJ2-2	TGTGCCAGCAGCCAAGAATCACTGGGGAGCGCGAACACCGGGGAGCTGTTTTTT	CASSQESLGSANTGELFF
TRBV10-1	few	.	TRBJ1-6	TGCGCCAGCAGTGACCTCACTACGTTGAGCTCCTATAATTCACCCCTCCACTTT	CASSDLTTLSSYNSPLHF
TRBV7-2	many	TRBD2	TRBJ2-3	TGTGCCAGCAGCTTAGGTAGCGGGAGTGGCTCAGATACGCAGTATTTT	CASSLGSGSGSDTQYF
TRBV2	.	.	TRBJ2-7	TGTGCCAGCAGTGGACGAGGGCGATTTGTGGTCGAGCAGTACTTC	CASSGRGRFVVEQYF
TRBV4-1	once	TRBD1	TRBJ1-2	TGCGCCAGCAGCCTTTACGAGGACAGGCACCTCTATGGCTACACCTTC	CASSLYEDRHLYGYTF
TRBV2	many	TRBD1	TRBJ2-4	TGTGCCAGCAGTGAGACAGGGTTGAAAAACATTCAGTACTTC	CASSETGLKNIQYF
TRBV3-1	many	.	TRBJ1-2	TGTGCCAGCAGCCAAGCGGGCGACGGGAGGATGAGTGGCTACACCTTC	CASSQAGDGRMSGYTF
TRBV20-1	many	TRBD1	TRBJ2-7	TGCAGTGTCAGACAGGGTAACGAGCAGTACTTC	CSVRQGNEQYF
TRBV11-2	many	.	TRBJ2-5	TGTGCCAGCAGTGAGGGACCCCTTCAGTACTTC	CASSEGPLQYF
TRBV28	many	TRBD1	TRBJ1-5	TGTGCCAGCAGTTCCCCGACAGGGGGCCCCAATCAGCCCCAGCATTTT	CASSSPTGGPNQPQHF
TRBV3-1	.	.	TRBJ2-1	TGTGCCAGCAGCCCGCGACTAGTTTCCTACAATGAGCAGTTCTTC	CASSPRLVSYNEQFF